Each of the 13 T cell receptor beta chains below was sequenced from the same sample in a study of blood T cells in healthy people across ages. The authors ran a second PCR of about 6 to 11 cycles using a sample-barcoded 5' primer and a J-beta primer mix. TCRdb itself ran the 5' RACE reads through MiXCR, one entry per CDR3 protein. The sample has some 730,000 distinct CDR3 sequences; about a fifth are singletons. Material: blood. The receptors come from a man aged 70 or older in good health.

The table lists this clonotype with a few counts. The rearrangement joins TRBV14 to TRBJ2-1, with D maybe TRBD2 (5 bases). In germline, CDR1 is SGHDN, CDR2 FVKESK. The CDR3 sequence is 16 residues long. V was trimmed by 0 bases and J by 1 base, leaving 10 bases between them. CDR3: CASSQDTGNSYNEQFF. CDR3 nucleotides: TGTGCCAGCAGCCAAGATACGGGGAATTCCTACAATGAGCAGTTCTTC.

This clonotype occurred a few times. The gene calls are TRBV5-1 and TRBJ1-2; 8 bases map to TRBD1. In germline, CDR1 is SGHRS, CDR2 YFSETQ. Unmatched junction bases numbered 8, after V lost 2 bases and J lost 8 bases. CDR3 length equals 14 residues. For the CDR3, the DNA is TGCGCCAGCAGCTTATCAGGACAGGGTAGCGGCTACACCTTC. Protein: CASSLSGQGSGYTF.

This clonotype has just a few counts. The germline gene is not matched at one end of the junction; a read error may be the cause. The gene calls are TRBV3-1 and TRBJ2-5; D may be TRBD1 (6 bases). This CDR3 is 12 amino acids long. The V gene's germline CDR1 is LGHDT and CDR2 YNNKEL (reference sequence). CDR3 protein: CASRNRVEAQYF. The CDR3 nucleotides read TGTGCCAGCAGGAACAGGGTAGAGGCCCAGTACTTC.

This clonotype was seen only a few times. The chain is built from TRBV20-1 and TRBJ1-2, with 10 nucleotides matching TRBD1. CDR3 size: 15 residues. Unmatched junction bases numbered 17, after V lost 8 bases and J lost 8 bases. Germline values: CDR1 DFQATT, CDR2 SNEGSKA (reference sequence). The CDR3 spells CSTYASGQGVGGYTF. The DNA for the CDR3 is TGCAGTACATATGCATCCGGACAGGGGGTAGGAGGCTACACCTTC.

V and J are TRBV28 and TRBJ2-2; D gene uncertain. V lost 5 bases, J lost 6 bases, and 16 bases lay in between. CDR1 is MDHEN and CDR2 is SYDVKM in the germline V gene. The CDR3 contains 15 residues. In DNA, the CDR3 is TGTGCCAGCAGTCCAGATAACAAATGGGCCGGGGAGCTGTTTTTT. Amino acids: CASSPDNKWAGELFF.

The rearrangement uses TRBV7-6 and TRBJ1-1, with 7 bases fitting TRBD1. Germline V lookup: CDR1 SGHVS, CDR2 FNYEAQ. V lost 5 bases, J lost 4 bases, and 13 bases stayed unmatched. The CDR3 extends over 16 amino acids. CDR3 in amino acids: CASSPRTGGVSTEAFF. Here the CDR3 DNA reads TGTGCCAGCAGCCCGAGGACAGGCGGGGTGAGCACTGAAGCTTTCTTT.

About this clonotype itself: A junction boundary mismatches the germline segment, possibly from a read error. The V gene is TRBV12-3 or TRBV12-4, the J gene TRBJ2-2; D uncertain. The CDR3 totals 15 residues. The CDR3 coding sequence is TGTGCCGGCAGTTTAAGGGCCGTGAAGAACGGGGAGCTGTTTTTT. This gives the protein CAGSLRAVKNGELFF.

The chain uses TRBV24-1 and TRBJ2-1; TRBD2 agrees at 7 bases. There are 15 residues in the CDR3. Germline values: CDR1 KGHDR, CDR2 SFDVKD. With 4 bases clipped from V and 3 bases from J, the junction kept 5 bases outside the gene matches. The CDR3 sequence is CATSDKRDLYNEQFF. CDR3 nucleotide sequence: TGTGCCACCAGTGACAAGCGGGACCTCTACAATGAGCAGTTCTTC.

The chain employs TRBV5-1 and TRBJ2-2; weak D call: TRBD2 (5 bases). Germline values: CDR1 SGHRS, CDR2 YFSETQ. The CDR3 length is 14 residues. Trimming removed 4 bases at V and 5 bases at J, with 12 bases between. The CDR3 is CASSTLGKTGELFF. The CDR3 nucleotides are TGCGCCAGCAGCACACTAGGGAAGACCGGGGAGCTGTTTTTT.

This chain uses TRBV29-1 with TRBJ2-3; TRBD2 might be the D (7 bases). The CDR3 is 14 residues long. V lost 6 bases and J lost 2, with 15 bases in between. Looked up from germline, CDR1 is SQVTM and CDR2 is ANQGSEA. The chain's CDR3 is CSVRRGQYTDTQYF. CDR3 bases: TGCAGCGTCCGGCGGGGGCAATACACAGATACGCAGTATTTT.

The rearrangement uses TRBV2 and TRBJ2-3; D is possibly TRBD1 (5 bases). CDR1 and CDR2 (germline): SNHLY, FYNNEI. The V end lost 6 bases, the J end lost 6 bases, and 16 bases lay between the germline ends. The CDR3 is 14 amino acids. The CDR3 is CASSAEGQGDTQYF. The CDR3 DNA follows: TGTGCCAGCAGCGCGGAAGGACAAGGGGATACGCAGTATTTT. The full variable domain, its missing parts supplied by reference TRBV2 and TRBJ2-3, is EPEVTQTPSHQVTQMGQEVILRCVPISNHLYFYWYRQILGQKVEFLVSFYNNEISEKSEIFDDQFSVERPDGSNFTLKIRSTKLEDSAMYFCASSAEGQGDTQYFGPGTRLTVL.

The J gene is TRBJ2-4, the V gene TRBV5-1, with D possibly TRBD2 on 6 matching bases. The CDR3 totals 13 residues. The V and J ends lost 4 bases and 4 bases respectively, with 9 bases between them. Germline CDR1 reads SGHRS; CDR2 reads YFSETQ. The CDR3 is CASSPGGKNIQYF. CDR3 sequence (DNA): TGCGCCAGCAGCCCCGGGGGAAAAAACATTCAGTACTTC.

This chain connects TRBV12-3 or TRBV12-4 to TRBJ2-1; TRBD1 matches 10 bases. The last part of the DNA fits TRBJ2-7 better; the J call may be wrong. CDR3 length equals 15 residues. The CDR3 DNA is TGTGCCAGCAGTTTGACCGGGACAGGGGTGAAGGAGCAGTACTTC. This translates into CASSLTGTGVKEQYF.